Here is one TCR beta chain with its context. Its antigen has not been determined. No base-level quality is on record; no much larger clone is a single base apart. This sample was included in a study of shared clonotypes between healthy human individuals (dated by TCRdb to the early 2020s). Regarding the study in general: The cohort included a few men and two women between 18 and 49 years of age. For each donor, CD4 naive and CD4 memory were each run on three plates, CD8 naive on two plates, and CD8 memory on one plate. The study deeply sequenced blood TCR repertoires of about five healthy adults to estimate repertoire size and the extent of clonotype sharing between individuals. Different laboratories and diverse techniques were used to prepare libraries and sequence TCR repertoires, to increase sequencing depth and limit assay-specific biases. Leukapheresis yielded between about 0.94 and 9.5 billion PBMCs per donor. Summary of the overall study and its limitations: The small number of donors limited the genetic and exposure-history diversity represented. About 5% of naive CD4, 3.5% of naive CD8, approximately 2.2% of memory CD4, and roughly 0.4% of memory CD8 clonotypes were shared across several donors. Sampling was limited to blood, and TCR repertoires in tissue likely differ from TCR repertoires in blood. Higher generation probabilities were observed for clonotypes shared by all four sorted-subset donors than for non-shared clonotypes. Estimated clonotype richness was generally larger for naive than for memory subsets. Rarefaction of sorted-subset datasets indicated incomplete sequencing despite the large sequencing depth. Based on pairwise subsampling, the degree of clonotype sharing among donors was expected to be affected by sequencing depth.

CD8 naive samples were obtained by positive selection for CCR7 among CD45RO-negative cells, yielding a CD45RA+CCR7+ population from which TemRA cells were excluded. Donors were healthy HIV-negative adults with no recently reported acute infections or vaccinations. Every donor was a Caucasian adult living in Nashville, Tennessee, USA. After blood collection by leukapheresis, PBMCs were isolated using Ficoll-Histopaque density gradient centrifugation and then cryopreserved in the vapor phase of liquid nitrogen. Analytical flow cytometry was used to check the purity and quantity of each magnetically sorted T cell population. Genomic DNA was isolated from each sorted fraction and quantified by UV absorbance on a Nanodrop 2000c. Using the deep immunoSEQ assay, multiplex PCR amplified TCR CDR3 regions from genomic DNA. For each cell subset, the extracted genomic DNA was distributed evenly across all wells of several immunoSEQ 96-well plates, and each plate served as one replicate. Each replicate PCR for sorted subsets received about 220 ng genomic DNA, equal to roughly 33,000 T cell genomes. Purified libraries were quantified with a Qubit 3.0 fluorometer, sized on a Bioanalyzer 2100, and re-quantified with the KAPA Library Quantification kit. Every immunoSEQ 96-well plate was sequenced on a dedicated single-read 150-cycle Illumina NextSeq 550 flow cell. The authors' pipeline ran thus. The immunoSEQ output contained only junctional sequences without quality scores, so filtering could not match that applied to full-length reads. To assign V/J genes and CDR3, sequences were annotated against IMGT germline references using PyIR, a Python wrapper for IgBLAST v1.9. Reads were removed for weak V/J assignments (E-value above 1e-6), missing CDR3, stop codons, out-of-frame junctions, or ambiguous translated residues. V3J clonotypes were defined as sequences sharing an identical inferred V gene, J gene, and CDR3 amino acid sequence. Percentage overlap between repertoires was calculated by dividing the number of shared unique clonotypes by the size of the smaller repertoire. Repertoire richness was assessed with RTK rarefaction, the Chao1 estimator, and Recon v2.1 estimates of unobserved clonotypes. Generation probabilities were computed with OLGA for all TCRbeta clonotypes obtained by the gDNA method from several donors. TCRdb's version of the immuneACCESS table is confined to in-frame rearrangements and falls short of the full clone set. An unresolved V gene accounts for under half of the shortfall where checked; the remainder is of unknown origin. That table is the source of V, J and clone size, and D and trimming were worked out from the DNA. In this sample the table shows about 2.1 million clones, about 93% of which occur a single time. The top ten hold under 2% of the sample.

Including cysteine and phenylalanine, the CDR3 has 21 amino acids. The DNA shown is the 63-base CDR3, in frame from base 1. The CDR1 and CDR2 encoded by the germline V gene are SGDLS and YYNGEE. Deletion took 0 bases off V and 0 bases off J, with a span of 24 bases between the germline ends. The source is a man between 18 and 35 years old in good health. Some clones in this sample may be carry-over from other donors' samples. The sequenced sample consisted of naive CD8+ T cells from PBMCs. The cell subset or site label, read with the paper, signifies: CD45RA+CCR7+. The chain couples TRBV9 to TRBJ2-2; the D gene may be TRBD1 or TRBD2, since each aligns over 5 bases. For the CDR3, the sequence is CASSVGRAGALQPSNTGELFF. The nucleotide sequence is TGTGCCAGCAGCGTAGGACGTGCCGGGGCCCTCCAACCGTCGAACACCGGGGAGCTGTTTTTT.